This T cell receptor (beta chain) was recovered during a study of cytomegalovirus exposure and HLA in healthy donors. Study-wide background: A data release that came early held around 85 million unique TCRs from HLA-typed donors. General study points: CMV serostatus stood as the only immune exposure information on hand. Altogether, 150 to 200 TCR beta chains were recorded as cytomegalovirus-associated.

The donors, nominally healthy at sampling, likely had unrecorded immune exposures. A note on this clone: Its antigen remains unidentified.

Researchers ran the PCR with 60 Vbeta and 13 Jbeta primers. The protocol was immunoSEQ multiplex PCR, while the TCRdb copy is restricted to in-frame clones and leaves out a portion. The table records 100,000 to 150,000 clones, 70% to 80% of them present only once. The receptor was isolated from a human donor in good health. Sequenced: PBMCs.

The CDR3 sequence is CASSPLAGDSSYEQYF. CDR3 nucleotides: TGTGCCAGCAGTCCCCTAGCGGGGGATTCCTCCTACGAGCAGTACTTC. The chain employs TRBV27 and TRBJ2-7; TRBD2 agrees at 10 bases. V trimming: 5 bases; J trimming: 0 bases; junction bases outside the gene matches: 7. Looked up from germline, CDR1 is MNHEY and CDR2 is SMNVEV (reference sequence). This CDR3 comprises 16 residues.